This T cell receptor beta chain came from a study of cytomegalovirus exposure and HLA in healthy donors. Study outcomes and limitations: TCR beta sequences reportedly predicted the HLA-A and HLA-B alleles of most subjects accurately. The later analysis indicated that the majority of CMV-associated TCR beta chains appeared HLA-restricted. Accounts indicate the classifier identified cytomegalovirus status with strong specificity and sensitivity. Roughly uniform sequencing depth across donors was assumed, possibly incorrectly.

Details on this clone: Its target is not known.

Vbeta (60) and Jbeta (13) primers were used in the PCR. Using immunoSEQ multiplex PCR, the repertoire was profiled, and TCRdb retains in-frame clones only, with some absent. This sample carries 100,000 to 150,000 clones, 8.5% to 10% of them seen once, and the ten largest clones take under 5.5%. With V trimmed by 5 bases and J by 6 bases, 9 bases remained unmatched. The V gene's germline CDR1 is MNHEY and CDR2 SMNVEV (reference sequence). The CDR3 has 14 amino acids. This receptor was identified in a man aged 40-49 years in good health and CMV-seronegative. The rearrangement uses TRBV27 and TRBJ1-2, with TRBD1 identical over 7 bases. The sequenced material came from PBMCs. DNA of the CDR3: TGTGCCAGCAGTCTCCGGGAAAGGGGGCATGGCTACACCTTC. This encodes CASSLRERGHGYTF.